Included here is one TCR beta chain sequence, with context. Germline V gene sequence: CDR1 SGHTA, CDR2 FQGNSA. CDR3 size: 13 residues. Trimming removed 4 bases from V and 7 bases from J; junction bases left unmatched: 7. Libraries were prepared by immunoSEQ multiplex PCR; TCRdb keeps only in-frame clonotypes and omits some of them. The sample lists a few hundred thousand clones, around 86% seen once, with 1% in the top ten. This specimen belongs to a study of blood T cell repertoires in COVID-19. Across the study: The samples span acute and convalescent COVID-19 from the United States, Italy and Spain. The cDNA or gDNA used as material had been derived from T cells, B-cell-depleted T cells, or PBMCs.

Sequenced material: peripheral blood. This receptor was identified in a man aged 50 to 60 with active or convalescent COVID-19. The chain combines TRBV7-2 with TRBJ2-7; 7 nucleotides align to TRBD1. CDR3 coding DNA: TGTGCCAGCAGCTCCGGGACAGTACAAGAGCAGTACTTC. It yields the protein CASSSGTVQEQYF.